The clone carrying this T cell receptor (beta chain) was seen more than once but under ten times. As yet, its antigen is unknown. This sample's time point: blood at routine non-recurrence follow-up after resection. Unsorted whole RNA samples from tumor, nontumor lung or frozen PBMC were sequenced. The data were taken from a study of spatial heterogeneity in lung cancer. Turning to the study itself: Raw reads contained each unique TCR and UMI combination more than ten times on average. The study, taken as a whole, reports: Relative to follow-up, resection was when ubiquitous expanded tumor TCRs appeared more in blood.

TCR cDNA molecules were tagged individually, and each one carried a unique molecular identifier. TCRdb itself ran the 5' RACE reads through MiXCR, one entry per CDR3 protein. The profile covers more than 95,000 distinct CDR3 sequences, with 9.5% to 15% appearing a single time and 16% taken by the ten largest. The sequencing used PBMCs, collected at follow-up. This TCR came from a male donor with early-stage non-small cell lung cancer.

As DNA, the CDR3 is TGTGCCAGCAGCTTCGCTTCCGTAGTGGGTTCACCCCTCCACTTT. It specifies CASSFASVVGSPLHF. The V and J genes are TRBV7-2 and TRBJ1-6; no clear D gene. This CDR3 has 15 amino acids. V lost 3 bases, J lost 9 bases, and 15 bases lay in between. Germline CDR1 is SGHTA and CDR2 is FQGNSA.